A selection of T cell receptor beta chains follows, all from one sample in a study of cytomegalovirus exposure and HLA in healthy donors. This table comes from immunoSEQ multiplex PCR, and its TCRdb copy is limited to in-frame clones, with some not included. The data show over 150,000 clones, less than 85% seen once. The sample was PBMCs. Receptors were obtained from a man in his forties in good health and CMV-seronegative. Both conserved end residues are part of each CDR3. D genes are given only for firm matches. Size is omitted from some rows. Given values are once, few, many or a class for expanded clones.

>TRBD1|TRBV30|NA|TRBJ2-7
TGTGCCTGGAGTTCTTTCGGGACAGGGCACTACGAGCAGTACTTC
CAWSSFGTGHYEQYF
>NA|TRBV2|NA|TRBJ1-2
TGTGCCAGCAGTGCCACCCCGGGGGTGAATGGCTACACCTTC
CASSATPGVNGYTF
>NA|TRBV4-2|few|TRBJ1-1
TGTGCCAGCAGCCTTACGACTAACACTGAAGCTTTCTTT
CASSLTTNTEAFF
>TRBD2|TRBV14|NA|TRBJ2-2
TGTGCCAGCAGCGTAGTAGGTGGAGCGGGGCGGACCGGGGAGCTGTTTTTT
CASSVVGGAGRTGELFF
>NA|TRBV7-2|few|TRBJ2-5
TGTGCCAGCAGCGGGGCCCGTGGGGGGGAGACCCAGTACTTC
CASSGARGGETQYF
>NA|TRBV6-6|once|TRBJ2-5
TGTGCCAGCAGTTACTCGAAAGGGCCAGGGGAGACCCAGTACTTC
CASSYSKGPGETQYF
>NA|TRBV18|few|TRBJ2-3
TGTGCCAGCTCACCAGGGGCCCTCACAGATACGCAGTATTTT
CASSPGALTDTQYF
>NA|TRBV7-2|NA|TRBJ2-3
TGTGCCAGCAGCTTCCCATCGGCGGGGTCCATTTCGGCAGATACGCAGTATTTT
CASSFPSAGSISADTQYF
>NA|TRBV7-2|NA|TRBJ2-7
TGTGCCAGCAGCTTATGGGGGCCGGGAGAGCAGTACTTC
CASSLWGPGEQYF
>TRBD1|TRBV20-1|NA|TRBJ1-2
TGCAGTGCTTGGGACAGAAGTGGCTACACCTTC
CSAWDRSGYTF
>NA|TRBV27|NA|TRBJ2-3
TGTGCCAGCAGTTTATACAGGAACCTAAACGCAGATACGCAGTATTTT
CASSLYRNLNADTQYF
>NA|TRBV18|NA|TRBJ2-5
TGTGCCAGCTCACCATCGGGGGAAGAGACCCAGTACTTC
CASSPSGEETQYF
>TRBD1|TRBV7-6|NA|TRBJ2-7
TGTGCCAGCAGCTTAGGGACAGGGGGCGTCGAGGATGAGCAGTACTTC
CASSLGTGGVEDEQYF
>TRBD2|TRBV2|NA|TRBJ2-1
TGTGCCAGCAGTGAAGTTCGACTAGCGGGGGGGCTGAATGAGCAGTTCTTC
CASSEVRLAGGLNEQFF
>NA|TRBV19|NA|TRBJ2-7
TGTGCCAGTAGTATAGTTAATCGAGGGGGGGCGGTAGCCCATACCTACGAGCAGTACTTC
CASSIVNRGGAVAHTYEQYF
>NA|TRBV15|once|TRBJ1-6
TGTGCCACCAGCAGAGGGGGGGGGAGCTCCTATAATTCACCCCTCCACTTT
CATSRGGGSSYNSPLHF
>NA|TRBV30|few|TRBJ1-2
TGTGCCTGGAGGGAAAAGGTTCGGGTCGGCTACACCTTC
CAWREKVRVGYTF
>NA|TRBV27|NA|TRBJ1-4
TGTGCCAGCAGTTTATCAGGAGGTTCACATGAAAAACTGTTTTTT
CASSLSGGSHEKLFF
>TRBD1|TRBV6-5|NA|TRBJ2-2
TGTGCCAGCAGTTACTACAGGGGGCACACCGGGGAGCTGTTTTTT
CASSYYRGHTGELFF
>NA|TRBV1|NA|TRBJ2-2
TGCACCAGCAGTCGGGTCACGAACGGGGAGCTGTTTTTT
CTSSRVTNGELFF
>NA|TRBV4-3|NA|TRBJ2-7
TGCGCCAGCAGCCAAGATTGGGTTGGGGGCGGCTCCTACGAGCAGTACTTC
CASSQDWVGGGSYEQYF
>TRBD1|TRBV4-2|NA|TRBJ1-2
TGTGCCAGCAGCCAAGATAATCGGGACAGCAGGGGCTACACCTTC
CASSQDNRDSRGYTF
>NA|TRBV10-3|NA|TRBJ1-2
TGTGCCACCTCAGGGAATTCAGGTGGCTACACCTTC
CATSGNSGGYTF
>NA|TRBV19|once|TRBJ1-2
TGTGCCAGCCGACGGGACACCTATGGCTACACCTTC
CASRRDTYGYTF
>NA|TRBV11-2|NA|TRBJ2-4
TGTGCCAGCAGCTTAGGTTTCGGCCTAGCGTCAGGCAAAAACATTCAGTACTTC
CASSLGFGLASGKNIQYF
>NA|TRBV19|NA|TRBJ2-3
TGTGCCTCGGAGGGAACCGCAGATACGCAGTATTTT
CASEGTADTQYF
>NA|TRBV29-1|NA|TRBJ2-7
TGCAGCGTTATGGCTAGCCACGACGAGCAGTACTTC
CSVMASHDEQYF
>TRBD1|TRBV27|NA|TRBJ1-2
TGTGCCAGCAGCCTCGACAGGGGTGGATTCAATGGCTACACCTTC
CASSLDRGGFNGYTF
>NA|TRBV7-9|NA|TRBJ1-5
TGTGCCAGCAGCTTAGTTCCGGGTCAGCCCCAGCATTTT
CASSLVPGQPQHF
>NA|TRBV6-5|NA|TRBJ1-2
TGTGCCAGCAGTTACGAGGGAGGGCCAAACTATGGCTACACCTTC
CASSYEGGPNYGYTF
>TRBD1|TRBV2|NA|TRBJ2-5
TGTGCCACCGGACAGGGCAGAGAGACCCAGTACTTC
CATGQGRETQYF
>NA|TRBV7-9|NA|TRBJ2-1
TGTTCCAGCAGCTTAGTGACAGCGAACTACAATGAGCAGTTCTTC
CSSSLVTANYNEQFF
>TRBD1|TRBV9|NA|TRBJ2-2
TGTGCCAGCAGCCCCCGGACAGGGTCAAACGCCGGGGAGCTGTTTTTT
CASSPRTGSNAGELFF
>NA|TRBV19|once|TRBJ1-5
TGTGCCAGTAGTATTGAGGAAGGCAATCAGCCCCAGCATTTT
CASSIEEGNQPQHF
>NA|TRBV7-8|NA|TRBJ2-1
TGTGCCAGCAGCTTAGATAAGGGGGTGGGGGCCGGGGCCAAAAATGAGCAGTTCTTC
CASSLDKGVGAGAKNEQFF
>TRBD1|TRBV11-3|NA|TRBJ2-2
TGTGCCAGCAGCGGGACAGCGGCGGAAACCGGGGAGCTGTTTTTT
CASSGTAAETGELFF
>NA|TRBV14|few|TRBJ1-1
TGTGCCAGCAGCCAAGTACTGATATCGGGGGCTGAAGCTTTCTTT
CASSQVLISGAEAFF
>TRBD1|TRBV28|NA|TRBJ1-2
TGTGCCAGCACCAAGGGGGCGGACTATGGCTACACCTTC
CASTKGADYGYTF
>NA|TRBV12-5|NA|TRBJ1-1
TGTGCTAGTGGTTTGGGTACCTTAGACAGTCCAAATTTT
CASGLGTLDSPNF
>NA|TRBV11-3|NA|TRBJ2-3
TGTGCCAGCAGCTTAGGGGCAGGAAGCACAGATACGCAGTATTTT
CASSLGAGSTDTQYF
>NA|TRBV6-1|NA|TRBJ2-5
TGTGCCAGCAGTGAAGGTAGTGCGGGTCGGGAGACCCAGTACTTC
CASSEGSAGRETQYF
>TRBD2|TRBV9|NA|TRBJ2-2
TGTGCCAGCAGCGTCATCCCACAGCGGGGTAAAGGCACCGGGGAGCTGTTTTTT
CASSVIPQRGKGTGELFF
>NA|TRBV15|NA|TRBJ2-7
TGTGCCACCAGCAGAGATAAATCCTACGAGCGGTACTTC
CATSRDKSYERYF
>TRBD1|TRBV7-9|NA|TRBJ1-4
TGTGCCAGCAGCGACAGGGCTGGGTTAGGGGAAAAACTGTTTTTT
CASSDRAGLGEKLFF
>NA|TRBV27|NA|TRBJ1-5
TGTGCCAGCAGTTCGCGGGGGCCCTTTAGCAATCAGCCCCAGCATTTT
CASSSRGPFSNQPQHF
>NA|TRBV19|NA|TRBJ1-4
TGTGCCAGTAGTATTACGGGGGCAACTAATGAAAAACTGTTTTTT
CASSITGATNEKLFF
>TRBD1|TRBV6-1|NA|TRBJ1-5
TGTGCCAGCAGTGAACGCAGGGGGCACAATCAGCCCCAGCATTTT
CASSERRGHNQPQHF
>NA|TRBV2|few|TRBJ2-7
TGTGCCAGCAGTGAAGCGAGGGAGCAGTACTTC
CASSEAREQYF
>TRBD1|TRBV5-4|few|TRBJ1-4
TGTGCCAGCAGCTTGAAGGGACAGGGTGGAGAAAAACTGTTTTTT
CASSLKGQGGEKLFF
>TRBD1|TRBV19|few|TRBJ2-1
TGTGCCAGTACTTGGGACAGGAGCTCCTACAATGAGCAGTTCTTC
CASTWDRSSYNEQFF
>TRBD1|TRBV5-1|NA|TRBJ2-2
TGCGCCAGCAGCTTGGCCCACCAGGGGGCGCGGGACACCGGGGAGCTGTTTTTT
CASSLAHQGARDTGELFF